The clone carrying this T cell receptor beta chain has only a few counts. Its antigen remains unidentified. The study reverse transcribed the entire isolated RNA, so it sequenced expressed TCRB transcripts. TCRdb's table, derived via immunoSEQ multiplex PCR, lists solely in-frame clones and lacks some. Of 500,000 to 650,000 clones listed, roughly 12% are singletons. The CDR3 has 17 amino acids. Germline values: CDR1 SNHLY, CDR2 FYNNEI. V lost 1 base and J lost 5, with 18 bases in between. CD4+ naive, central memory, regulatory and stem cell-like memory cells were sorted via CD45RO/CCR7/CD25/CD127/CD95/CD27. These data originate in a study of beta chain features in type 1 diabetes. Study-level findings and limits: Type 1 diabetes patients showed a moderate but significant shortening of TCRB CDR3s in all four CD4+ subsets. No resolution was reached here on whether HLA type influences TCRB rearrangement.

The TCR was taken from a man between 25 and 39 years old with type 1 diabetes. The rearrangement uses TRBV2 and TRBJ1-5, with D maybe TRBD1 (5 bases). The sample comprised naive CD4+ T cells from blood. The CDR3: CASSEGRYTKGHQPQHF. As DNA, the CDR3 is TGTGCCAGCAGTGAAGGCCGATATACAAAGGGGCATCAGCCCCAGCATTTT.